This T cell receptor (beta chain) is drawn from a study of shared clonotypes between healthy human individuals. Study-wide background: Per-donor plates numbered three CD4 naive, three CD4 memory, two CD8 naive and one CD8 memory. The study, taken as a whole, reports: Sequencing depth was a factor that was expected to affect clonotype sharing among donors. Researchers sampled only blood; tissue repertoires likely differ.

With 0 bases removed from V and 3 bases from J, the gap between germline ends came to 10 bases. The CDR3 consists of 14 residues. CDR1 SGHRS and CDR2 YFSETQ come from the germline V gene. The table lists this clone with a count of one. What it binds is not known. As handled by the study authors: Quality scores were absent from the junction-only immunoSEQ sequences, so filtering differed. Libraries were prepared by immunoSEQ multiplex PCR; TCRdb keeps only in-frame clonotypes and omits some of them. Clone size and the V and J calls come from that table; the DNA yielded D and trimming. Of 2 million to 2.5 million clones in the sample, around 93% were seen once. CD8 cells regarded as naive lacked CD45RO, were positively chosen for CCR7, and omitted terminally differentiated effector memory CD45RA+ cells.

Sequences were obtained from naive CD8+ T cells from PBMCs. The rearrangement uses TRBV5-1 and TRBJ2-7; D might be TRBD2 (5 bases). The sequence derives from a man younger than 30 in good health. Some clones in this sample may be carry-over from other donors' samples. The CDR3 DNA is TGCGCCAGCAGCTTGGCCGGGGATTTCTACGAGCAGTACTTC. This sequence encodes CASSLAGDFYEQYF. The full variable domain, rest sourced from reference TRBV5-1 and TRBJ2-7, is KAGVTQTPRYLIKTRGQQVTLSCSPISGHRSVSWYQQTPGQGLQFLFEYFSETQRNKGNFPGRFSGRQFSNSRSEMNVSTLELGDSALYLCASSLAGDFYEQYFGPGTRLTVT.